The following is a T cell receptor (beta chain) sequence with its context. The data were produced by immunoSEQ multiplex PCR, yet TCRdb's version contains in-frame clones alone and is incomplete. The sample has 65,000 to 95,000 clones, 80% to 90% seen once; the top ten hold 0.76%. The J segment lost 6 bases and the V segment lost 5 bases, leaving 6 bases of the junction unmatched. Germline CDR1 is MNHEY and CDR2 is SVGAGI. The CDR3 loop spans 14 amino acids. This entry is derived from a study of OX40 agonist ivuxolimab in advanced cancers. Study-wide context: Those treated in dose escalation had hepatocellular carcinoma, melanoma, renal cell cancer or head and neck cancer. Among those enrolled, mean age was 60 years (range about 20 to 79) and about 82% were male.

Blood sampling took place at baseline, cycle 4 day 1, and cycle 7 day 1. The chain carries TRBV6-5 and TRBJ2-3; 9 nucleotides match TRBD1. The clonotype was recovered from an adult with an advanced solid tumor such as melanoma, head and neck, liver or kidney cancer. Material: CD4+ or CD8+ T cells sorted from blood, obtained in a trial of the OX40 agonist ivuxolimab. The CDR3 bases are TGTGCCAGCAGTAGGGACAGGGCTGGGGATACGCAGTATTTT. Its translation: CASSRDRAGDTQYF.